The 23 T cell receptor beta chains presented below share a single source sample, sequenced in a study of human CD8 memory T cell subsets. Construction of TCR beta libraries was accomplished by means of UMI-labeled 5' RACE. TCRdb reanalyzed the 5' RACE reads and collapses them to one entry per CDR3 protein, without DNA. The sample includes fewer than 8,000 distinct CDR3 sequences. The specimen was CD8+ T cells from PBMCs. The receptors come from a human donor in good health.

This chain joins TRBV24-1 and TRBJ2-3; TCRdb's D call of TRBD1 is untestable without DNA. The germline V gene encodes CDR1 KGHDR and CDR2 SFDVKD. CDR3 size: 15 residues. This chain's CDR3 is CATSRGIYTPDTQYF.

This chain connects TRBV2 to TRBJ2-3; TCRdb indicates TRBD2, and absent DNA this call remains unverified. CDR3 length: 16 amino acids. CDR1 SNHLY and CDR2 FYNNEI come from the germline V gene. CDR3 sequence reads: CASSDYAGTSTDTQYF.

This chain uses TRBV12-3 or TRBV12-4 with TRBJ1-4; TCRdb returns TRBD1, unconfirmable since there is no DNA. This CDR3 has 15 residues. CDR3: CASSPAFGGREKLFF.

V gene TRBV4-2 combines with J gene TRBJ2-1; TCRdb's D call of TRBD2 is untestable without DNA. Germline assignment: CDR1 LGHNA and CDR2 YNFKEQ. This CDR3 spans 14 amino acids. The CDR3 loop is CASSQGVGGDEQFF.

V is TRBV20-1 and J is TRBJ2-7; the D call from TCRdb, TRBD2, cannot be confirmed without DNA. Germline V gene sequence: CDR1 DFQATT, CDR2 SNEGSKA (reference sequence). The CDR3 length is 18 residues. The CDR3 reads CSARDFFAEDPKGYEQYF.

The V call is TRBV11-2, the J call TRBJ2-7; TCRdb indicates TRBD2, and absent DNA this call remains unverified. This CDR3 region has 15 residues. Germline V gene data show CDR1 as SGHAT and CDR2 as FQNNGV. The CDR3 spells CASTPGTSGDYEQYF.

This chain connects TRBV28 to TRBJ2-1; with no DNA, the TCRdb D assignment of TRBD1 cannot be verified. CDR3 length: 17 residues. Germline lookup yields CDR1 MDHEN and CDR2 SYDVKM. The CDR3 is CASGVPIRQGAGNEQFF. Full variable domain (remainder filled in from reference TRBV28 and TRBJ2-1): DVKVTQSSRYLVKRTGEKVFLECVQDMDHENMFWYRQDPGLGLRLIYFSYDVKMKEKGDIPEGYSVSREKKERFSLILESASTNQTSMYLCASGVPIRQGAGNEQFFGPGTRLTVL.

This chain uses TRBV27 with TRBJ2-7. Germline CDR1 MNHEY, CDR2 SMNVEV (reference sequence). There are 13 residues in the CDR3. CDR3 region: CASSPIPQNEQYF.

The CDR3 sequence: CASSLVAGAEQYF. This chain joins TRBV28 and TRBJ2-7; lacking DNA, the TRBD2 call made by TCRdb goes unchecked. The CDR3 spans 13 residues. Germline V CDR1 and CDR2: MDHEN, SYDVKM. Full variable domain (rest looked up from reference TRBV28 and TRBJ2-7): DVKVTQSSRYLVKRTGEKVFLECVQDMDHENMFWYRQDPGLGLRLIYFSYDVKMKEKGDIPEGYSVSREKKERFSLILESASTNQTSMYLCASSLVAGAEQYFGPGTRLTVT.

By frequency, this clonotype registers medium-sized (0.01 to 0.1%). This chain's CDR3 is CASRPGQGPDTQYF. The chain combines TRBV6-5 with TRBJ2-3; TCRdb's D call of TRBD1 is untestable without DNA. There are 14 residues in the CDR3. Per germline, CDR1 MNHEY and CDR2 SVGAGI.

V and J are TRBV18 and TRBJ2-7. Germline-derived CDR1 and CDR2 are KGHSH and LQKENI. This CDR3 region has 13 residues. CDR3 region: CASSRGELYEQYF.

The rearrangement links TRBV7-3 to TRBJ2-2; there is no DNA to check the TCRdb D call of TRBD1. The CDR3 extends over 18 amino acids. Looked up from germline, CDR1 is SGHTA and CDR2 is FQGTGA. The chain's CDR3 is CASSPYRGPPLGTGELFF.

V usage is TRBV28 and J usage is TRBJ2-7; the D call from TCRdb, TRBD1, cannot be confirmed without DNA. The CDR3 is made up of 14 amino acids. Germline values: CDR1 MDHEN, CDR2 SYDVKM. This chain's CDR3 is CASSLAGAGYEQYF.

The CDR3 region is CASSNRGQTEAFF. The chain links TRBV12-3 or TRBV12-4 to TRBJ1-1; TCRdb designates TRBD1, a call that cannot be tested without DNA. The CDR3 runs 13 residues.

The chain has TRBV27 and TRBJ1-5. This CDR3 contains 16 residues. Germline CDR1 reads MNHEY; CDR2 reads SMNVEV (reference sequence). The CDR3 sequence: CASSLSAGGSNQPQHF.

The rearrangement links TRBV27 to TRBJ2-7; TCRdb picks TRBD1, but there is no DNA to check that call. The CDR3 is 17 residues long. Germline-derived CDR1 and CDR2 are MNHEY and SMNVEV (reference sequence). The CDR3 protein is CASIYSYRGQGGYEQYF.

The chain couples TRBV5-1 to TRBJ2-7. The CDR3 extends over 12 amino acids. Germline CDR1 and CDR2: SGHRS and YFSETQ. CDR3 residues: CASSINTYEQYF.

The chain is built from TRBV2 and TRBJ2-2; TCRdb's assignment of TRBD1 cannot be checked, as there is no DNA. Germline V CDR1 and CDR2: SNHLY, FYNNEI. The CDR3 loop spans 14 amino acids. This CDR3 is CASSLGTGIGELFF.

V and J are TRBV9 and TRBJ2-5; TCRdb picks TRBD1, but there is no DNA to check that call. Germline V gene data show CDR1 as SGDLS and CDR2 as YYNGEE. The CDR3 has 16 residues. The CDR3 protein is CASSPYRDTTLGTQYF.

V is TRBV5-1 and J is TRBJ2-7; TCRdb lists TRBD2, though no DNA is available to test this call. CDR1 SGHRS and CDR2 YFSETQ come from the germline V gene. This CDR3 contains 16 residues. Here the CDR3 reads CASSLVLGTTAYEQYF.

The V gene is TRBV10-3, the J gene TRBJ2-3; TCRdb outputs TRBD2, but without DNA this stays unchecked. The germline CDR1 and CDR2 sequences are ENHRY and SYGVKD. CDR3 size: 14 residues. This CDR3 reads CAIKRLAGEDTQYF.

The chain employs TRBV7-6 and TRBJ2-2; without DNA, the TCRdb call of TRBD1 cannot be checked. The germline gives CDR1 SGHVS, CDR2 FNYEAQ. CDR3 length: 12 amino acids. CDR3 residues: CASRATGWELFF.

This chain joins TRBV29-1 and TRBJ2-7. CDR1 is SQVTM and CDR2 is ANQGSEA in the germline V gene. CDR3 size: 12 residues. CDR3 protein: CSVHGRSYEQYF.